This passage covers 23 T cell receptor beta chains from one sample sequenced in a study of cytomegalovirus exposure and HLA in healthy donors. 60 Vbeta and 13 Jbeta primers were used in PCR. Clones were sequenced by immunoSEQ multiplex PCR, and TCRdb holds only the in-frame ones, with some missing. The sample carries approximately 210,000 clones, around 79% recorded once. The specimen sequenced was PBMCs. The receptor set was obtained from a girl aged 10-17 years in good health and CMV-seropositive.

The chain uses TRBV7-8 and TRBJ2-7, with TRBD1 identical over 8 bases. The CDR3 loop spans 15 amino acids. The V and J ends lost 6 bases and 1 base, in that order; junction bases with no gene match: 8. Germline V gene data show CDR1 as SGHVS and CDR2 as FQNEAQ. The CDR3 nucleotides read TGTGCCAGCAGTTTTCGGACAGGGAGGTCCTACGAGCAGTACTTC. Translated: CASSFRTGRSYEQYF. The variable domain in full, completed from reference TRBV7-8 and TRBJ2-7, reads GAGVSQSPRYKVAKRGQDVALRCDPISGHVSLFWYQQALGQGPEFLTYFQNEAQLDKSGLPSDRFFAERPEGSVSTLKIQRTQQEDSAVYLCASSFRTGRSYEQYFGPGTRLTVT.

The rearrangement uses TRBV27 and TRBJ2-5, with D maybe TRBD2 (7 bases). CDR1 and CDR2 from the germline V gene are MNHEY and SMNVEV (reference sequence). The CDR3 has 15 amino acids. Between the trimmed V and J ends, which lost 10 bases and 1 base, there was a span of 19 bases. The CDR3 bases are TGTGCCACCTCCGCGGCGGGGGCGTTCCAAGAGACCCAGTACTTC. This encodes CATSAAGAFQETQYF.

V is TRBV4-2 and J is TRBJ2-6; no definite D call. Germline-derived CDR1 and CDR2 are LGHNA and YNFKEQ. This CDR3 region has 15 residues. Trimming took off 0 bases at V and 3 bases at J, with 6 bases between the two ends. The CDR3 bases are TGTGCCAGCAGCCAAGAGGCAAGTGGGGCCAACGTCCTGACTTTC. Its translation: CASSQEASGANVLTF.

The chain is built from TRBV5-1 and TRBJ2-3, with 10 bases matching TRBD1. Trimming cost V 0 bases and J 2 bases; bases outside gene matches: 3. Germline-derived CDR1 and CDR2 are SGHRS and YFSETQ. This CDR3 contains 16 residues. CDR3 bases: TGCGCCAGCAGCTTGGGACAGGGGGCCCCCACAGATACGCAGTATTTT. It yields the protein CASSLGQGAPTDTQYF.

The V gene is TRBV7-2, the J gene TRBJ1-1; weak D call: TRBD1 (5 bases). With 6 bases removed from V and 2 bases from J, the gap between germline ends came to 10 bases. From germline, CDR1 is SGHTA and CDR2 FQGNSA. The CDR3 is 13 amino acids. CDR3 protein: CASRQTVNTEAFF. The CDR3 DNA follows: TGTGCCAGCAGACAGACAGTAAACACTGAAGCTTTCTTT.

This chain links TRBV11-3 with TRBJ2-2; possible D gene TRBD2, 5 bases. The CDR3 is 17 residues long. Germline V gives CDR1 SGHNT, CDR2 YENEEA. V was pared by 5 bases and J by 1 base, with 17 bases between. This CDR3 reads CASSLSLTAGNTGELFF. In DNA, the CDR3 is TGTGCCAGCAGCCTATCTTTGACCGCGGGGAACACCGGGGAGCTGTTTTTT.

This chain uses TRBV19 with TRBJ1-1, with 8 bases lining up with TRBD1. From germline, CDR1 is LNHDA and CDR2 SQIVND (reference sequence). With 6 bases clipped from V and 5 bases from J, the junction kept 8 bases outside the gene matches. The CDR3 has 14 residues. The CDR3 DNA reads as TGTGCCAGTAGCACCCAGGGGGCGAAAACTGAAGCTTTCTTT. This codes for CASSTQGAKTEAFF.

The chain recombines TRBV7-6 with TRBJ2-3; 7 bases align to TRBD1. The CDR3 is made up of 14 amino acids. V dropped 5 bases and J dropped 1; count of bases not matched to a gene: 3. Germline V CDR1 and CDR2: SGHVS, FNYEAQ. Written as DNA, the CDR3 is TGTGCCAGCAGCCCCGGACAGGGCACAGATACGCAGTATTTT. As protein: CASSPGQGTDTQYF. Drawing the rest from reference TRBV7-6 and TRBJ2-3, the complete variable domain is GAGVSQSPRYKVTKRGQDVALRCDPISGHVSLYWYRQALGQGPEFLTYFNYEAQQDKSGLPNDRFSAERPEGSISTLTIQRTEQRDSAMYRCASSPGQGTDTQYFGPGTRLTVL.

This clone was counted only a few times. The V and J genes are TRBV9 and TRBJ1-4, with D perhaps matching TRBD1 (5 bases). CDR3 length: 12 residues. V was pared by 7 bases and J by 7 bases, with 11 bases between. Germline values: CDR1 SGDLS, CDR2 YYNGEE. The CDR3 nucleotides read TGTGCCAGCGGGGGGGTTAGTGAAAAACTGTTTTTT. Protein sequence: CASGGVSEKLFF.

V and J are TRBV11-3 and TRBJ2-5, with a tentative D call TRBD1 (6 bases). The V end lost 5 bases, the J end lost 1 base, and 14 bases lay between the germline ends. From germline, CDR1 is SGHNT and CDR2 YENEEA. The CDR3 has 15 residues. CDR3: CASSITRQVQETQYF. CDR3 bases: TGTGCCAGCAGCATAACTCGACAGGTCCAAGAGACCCAGTACTTC.

The V gene is TRBV19, the J gene TRBJ2-2; D may be TRBD1 (5 bases). Trimming stripped 4 bases from V and 4 bases from J, with 22 bases between. The CDR3 runs 18 residues. Looked up from germline, CDR1 is LNHDA and CDR2 is SQIVND (reference sequence). Here the CDR3 reads CASSTGHSRYRATGELFF. Written as DNA, the CDR3 is TGTGCCAGTAGTACAGGACACAGCCGATACCGAGCCACCGGGGAGCTGTTTTTT.

This clone was detected only a few times. The chain uses TRBV9 and TRBJ2-3; D possibly corresponds to TRBD1 (6 bases). The ends were cut back, 4 bases at V and 5 bases at J, with 17 bases in the middle. Germline lookup yields CDR1 SGDLS and CDR2 YYNGEE. This CDR3 is built from 15 residues. The CDR3 sequence is CASSSPVGAGDTQYF. CDR3 sequence (DNA): TGTGCCAGCAGCTCCCCCGTGGGGGCTGGAGATACGCAGTATTTT.

This chain connects TRBV10-3 to TRBJ2-3; tentative D call: TRBD2 (6 bases). CDR1 and CDR2 (germline): ENHRY, SYGVKD. The CDR3 loop spans 14 amino acids. Trimming took 11 bases from V and 0 from J, leaving 15 bases between them. This CDR3 is CALRPGGSTDTQYF. DNA of the CDR3: TGTGCCCTCCGCCCCGGGGGAAGCACAGATACGCAGTATTTT.

The chain couples TRBV13 to TRBJ2-1; the D gene is possibly TRBD1 (7 bases). The CDR3 extends over 16 amino acids. Trimming removed 5 bases from V and 7 bases from J, with 21 bases in between. Germline lookup yields CDR1 PRHDT and CDR2 FYEKMQ (reference sequence). The CDR3 nucleotides are TGTGCCAGCAGCGCAGGGGGGCCGGGGGTAAGAAATGAGCAGTTCTTC. Its protein is CASSAGGPGVRNEQFF. Variable domain in full (rest from reference TRBV13 and TRBJ2-1): AAGVIQSPRHLIKEKRETATLKCYPIPRHDTVYWYQQGPGQDPQFLISFYEKMQSDKGSIPDRFSAQQFSDYHSELNMSSLELGDSALYFCASSAGGPGVRNEQFFGPGTRLTVL.

This chain connects TRBV6-1 to TRBJ1-4; possible D gene TRBD1, 6 bases. CDR3 length: 13 residues. Trimming left V 10 bases short and J 8 bases short, with 17 bases between. Germline V gene data show CDR1 as MNHNS and CDR2 as SASEGT. The CDR3 coding sequence is TGTGCCACCTCGGGGGGCGATGGAGAAAAACTGTTTTTT. Protein: CATSGGDGEKLFF.

The V call is TRBV9, the J call TRBJ1-3; 8 bases line up with TRBD1. CDR3 length: 17 residues. The germline CDR1 and CDR2 sequences are SGDLS and YYNGEE. V gave up 7 bases and J gave up 3 bases; unmatched junction bases: 15. In DNA, the CDR3 is TGTGCCAGCGGGGGGTTCCAGGGGGCGTCGTATGGAAACACCATATATTTT. Translation gives CASGGFQGASYGNTIYF. Supplemented by reference TRBV9 and TRBJ1-3, the full variable domain reads DSGVTQTPKHLITATGQRVTLRCSPRSGDLSVYWYQQSLDQGLQFLIQYYNGEERAKGNILERFSAQQFPDLHSELNLSSLELGDSALYFCASGGFQGASYGNTIYFGEGSWLTVV.

The chain's CDR3 is CASRTGGAGSRNEQFF. The CDR3 DNA follows: TGTGCCAGCAGGACGGGAGGAGCGGGGTCGAGAAATGAGCAGTTCTTC. The V gene is TRBV6-6, the J gene TRBJ2-1; 7 nucleotides agree with TRBD2. V trimming: 6 bases; J trimming: 7 bases; junction bases outside the gene matches: 15. The germline CDR1 and CDR2 sequences are MNHNY and SVGAGI (reference sequence). The CDR3 runs 16 residues.

The chain joins TRBV7-9 to TRBJ2-7, with 9 bases identical to TRBD1. The CDR3 has 15 amino acids. Unmatched junction bases numbered 5, after V lost 5 bases and J lost 0 bases. CDR1 SEHNR and CDR2 FQNEAQ come from the germline V gene (reference sequence). The CDR3 here is CASSSGQGTSYEQYF. The CDR3 DNA is TGTGCCAGCAGCAGTGGACAGGGGACCTCCTACGAGCAGTACTTC. The variable domain in full, completed from reference TRBV7-9 and TRBJ2-7, reads DTGVSQNPRHKITKRGQNVTFRCDPISEHNRLYWYRQTLGQGPEFLTYFQNEAQLEKSRLLSDRFSAERPKGSFSTLEIQRTEQGDSAMYLCASSSGQGTSYEQYFGPGTRLTVT.

The gene calls are TRBV19 and TRBJ1-4; 8 bases map to TRBD1. The CDR3 is made up of 13 amino acids. After removal of 10 bases from V and 10 bases from J, the junction contained 11 bases not matched to a gene. CDR1 is LNHDA, CDR2 SQIVND, per germline (reference sequence). The CDR3 here is CATLDRDRVKLFF. In DNA form, the CDR3 reads TGTGCCACCTTGGACAGGGACCGTGTAAAACTGTTTTTT.

In this sample, this clone turned up a few times. The chain uses TRBV10-3 and TRBJ1-6; TRBD1 agrees at 7 bases. Trimming cost V 7 bases and J 1 base; bases outside gene matches: 10. There are 17 residues in the CDR3. Germline V gives CDR1 ENHRY, CDR2 SYGVKD. The CDR3 nucleotides are TGTGCCATCAATGATACAGGGGACTCATCCTATAATTCACCCCTCCACTTT. Translation: CAINDTGDSSYNSPLHF.

The table lists this clone with a few counts. The V gene is TRBV4-1, the J gene TRBJ2-3; maybe TRBD2 (7 bases). This CDR3 contains 16 residues. Per germline, CDR1 MGHRA and CDR2 YSYEKL. V was pared by 0 bases and J by 3 bases, with 13 bases between. CDR3 residues: CASSQDRGGGTDTQYF. Written as DNA, the CDR3 is TGCGCCAGCAGCCAAGATCGGGGAGGGGGGACAGATACGCAGTATTTT.

The sample holds a few counts of this clone. The chain uses TRBV19 and TRBJ2-3, with D possibly matching TRBD1 (6 bases). The CDR3 totals 11 residues. The V end was cut by 11 bases, the J end by 6 bases, with 12 bases between. From germline, CDR1 is LNHDA and CDR2 SQIVND (reference sequence). DNA for the CDR3: TGTGCCTCATCCCAGGGGGATACGCAGTATTTT. It encodes CASSQGDTQYF.

This clone was seen only a few times. The CDR3 spells CAGGQGTYEQYF. The CDR3 coding sequence is TGTGCCGGGGGACAGGGGACCTACGAGCAGTACTTC. The V gene is TRBV2, the J gene TRBJ2-7; the match to TRBD1 covers 10 bases. The CDR3 has 12 residues. Germline CDR1 reads SNHLY; CDR2 reads FYNNEI. V gave up 11 bases and J gave up 2 bases; unmatched junction bases: 3. The whole variable domain, remainder taken from reference TRBV2 and TRBJ2-7, is EPEVTQTPSHQVTQMGQEVILRCVPISNHLYFYWYRQILGQKVEFLVSFYNNEISEKSEIFDDQFSVERPDGSNFTLKIRSTKLEDSAMYFCAGGQGTYEQYFGPGTRLTVT.